This T cell receptor (beta chain) was obtained from a study of vaccination and CD4 T cells after COVID-19. About the research overall: The study enrolled six male and four female convalescents, two of whom were Hispanic. With a range of 35 to 161, the median interval from diagnosis to drawing post-COVID samples was around 100 days. Overlapping spike peptides of SARS-CoV-2, HCoV-NL63, HCoV-OC43 and HCoV-229E were used, and cells were stimulated with them.

The CDR3 is 13 residues long. CDR1 and CDR2 (germline): SNHLY, FYNNEI. Trimming stripped 6 bases from V and 6 bases from J, with 12 bases between. This clonotype was seen once. Its antigen remains unknown. The Oncomine TCR Beta short-read assay was applied to DNA of cultured CD4+ T cells. TCRdb re-analysed the PCR reads in MiXCR, keeping a single row per CDR3 protein. This sample has approximately 19,000 distinct CDR3 sequences; 55% to 70% occur once, and the top ten carry roughly 8%. The study's findings and limits: The authors identified 304 of 307 vaccine-specific clones in convalescent patients as spike mono-reactive.

Treatment given: approximately 10-day PBMC culture with coronavirus spike peptide pools or control peptides (ViraFEST assay). The receptor was derived from a human donor who had recovered from COVID-19. Specimen: CD4+ T cells from blood, cultured in vitro. V is TRBV2 and J is TRBJ2-1, with D perhaps TRBD2 (6 bases). Here the CDR3 reads CASSPGTPNEQFF. CDR3 nucleotide sequence: TGTGCCAGCAGCCCCGGGACTCCCAATGAGCAGTTCTTC. Based on the CDR3 plus reference TRBV2 and TRBJ2-1, the full variable domain is EPEVTQTPSHQVTQMGQEVILRCVPISNHLYFYWYRQILGQKVEFLVSFYNNEISEKSEIFDDQFSVERPDGSNFTLKIRSTKLEDSAMYFCASSPGTPNEQFFGPGTRLTVL.